A selection of T cell receptor beta chains follows, all from one sample in a study of CXCR3-negative and CXCR3-positive naive CD8 T cells. One entry per CDR3 protein, without DNA, is what TCRdb gives after re-calling the 5' RACE reads. The repertoire table contains 130,000 or so distinct CDR3 sequences. The sequencing input was naive CXCR3- CD8+ T cells from blood. The receptors originated from a human donor in good health. Some clones in this sample may be carry-over from other donors' samples. The CDR3 runs from the conserved cysteine through the conserved F or W. Each record gives: V gene, J gene, CDR3 protein.

v_call: TRBV6-2/TRBV6-3
j_call: TRBJ1-1
cdr3_aa: CASSLNFRNTEAFF

v_call: TRBV27
j_call: TRBJ2-7
cdr3_aa: CASSLSASYEQYF

v_call: TRBV7-2
j_call: TRBJ2-1
cdr3_aa: CASSLTSGGGSEQFF

v_call: TRBV6-6
j_call: TRBJ1-1
cdr3_aa: CASSYTGAVNTEAFF

v_call: TRBV28
j_call: TRBJ2-1
cdr3_aa: CASSLGLAEDEQFF

v_call: TRBV25-1
j_call: TRBJ1-4
cdr3_aa: CASSEGTGASEKLFF

v_call: TRBV4-3
j_call: TRBJ2-1
cdr3_aa: CASSQDRAGGSSYNEQFF

v_call: TRBV7-3
j_call: TRBJ2-3
cdr3_aa: CASSSGVADTQYF

v_call: TRBV4-2
j_call: TRBJ2-7
cdr3_aa: CASSQENLRYEQYF

v_call: TRBV7-9
j_call: TRBJ2-7
cdr3_aa: CASSLGTGISYEQYF

v_call: TRBV29-1
j_call: TRBJ2-2
cdr3_aa: CSVDSGGKETGELFF

v_call: TRBV12-3/TRBV12-4
j_call: TRBJ2-3
cdr3_aa: CASTPGSGGRTDTQYF

v_call: TRBV11-2
j_call: TRBJ2-7
cdr3_aa: CASSFEGGNKYF

v_call: TRBV20-1
j_call: TRBJ1-3
cdr3_aa: CSAPAPGQGAYGNTIYF

v_call: TRBV4-3
j_call: TRBJ2-7
cdr3_aa: CASSPKEAALYEQYF

v_call: TRBV7-3
j_call: TRBJ2-1
cdr3_aa: CASSLGTLTGDEQFF

v_call: TRBV24-1
j_call: TRBJ2-2
cdr3_aa: CATSPPGPMRANTGELFF

v_call: TRBV6-5
j_call: TRBJ2-5
cdr3_aa: CASSYFSGGALETQYF

v_call: TRBV7-9
j_call: TRBJ2-7
cdr3_aa: CASSSLSGGIGEQYF

v_call: TRBV28
j_call: TRBJ1-2
cdr3_aa: CASSTLTGQGNYGYTF

v_call: TRBV20-1
j_call: TRBJ2-1
cdr3_aa: CSAREGLAGLDRWNEQFF

v_call: TRBV10-1
j_call: TRBJ2-5
cdr3_aa: CAGSERTGGVETQYF

v_call: TRBV28
j_call: TRBJ2-1
cdr3_aa: CVSDPGTIHNEQFF

v_call: TRBV28
j_call: TRBJ2-1
cdr3_aa: CASSLPPVELYNEQFF

v_call: TRBV5-4
j_call: TRBJ2-1
cdr3_aa: CASHPGLAGANEQFF

v_call: TRBV7-6
j_call: TRBJ2-7
cdr3_aa: CASSLGGRASSYEQYF

v_call: TRBV5-6
j_call: TRBJ1-1
cdr3_aa: CASSYDRDTEAFF

v_call: TRBV13
j_call: TRBJ2-1
cdr3_aa: CASSLGPPDLNEQFF

v_call: TRBV2
j_call: TRBJ2-7
cdr3_aa: CASTYFESGERAYEQYF

v_call: TRBV6-2/TRBV6-3
j_call: TRBJ2-7
cdr3_aa: CASSWAGNSYEQYF

v_call: TRBV21-1
j_call: TRBJ2-1
cdr3_aa: CASSRDKTLTSYNEQFF

v_call: TRBV5-4
j_call: TRBJ2-7
cdr3_aa: CASSPGGEQPYEQYF

v_call: TRBV12-3/TRBV12-4
j_call: TRBJ1-3
cdr3_aa: CASSQDRARSSGNDWPGNTIYF

v_call: TRBV7-8
j_call: TRBJ1-5
cdr3_aa: CASSLAGLGGGEPQHF

v_call: TRBV10-1
j_call: TRBJ1-2
cdr3_aa: CASSVSRGTSLLPLTNYGYTF

v_call: TRBV20-1
j_call: TRBJ2-1
cdr3_aa: CSATDPGPAKNIQFF

v_call: TRBV29-1
j_call: TRBJ2-2
cdr3_aa: CSGQAEGDTGELFF

v_call: TRBV7-2
j_call: TRBJ2-3
cdr3_aa: CASSFGAGYTDTQYF

v_call: TRBV7-8
j_call: TRBJ1-1
cdr3_aa: CASSSGRGQNTEAFF

v_call: TRBV18
j_call: TRBJ1-4
cdr3_aa: CASSPDDSEKLFF

v_call: TRBV27
j_call: TRBJ2-1
cdr3_aa: CASSLWGSHNEQFF

v_call: TRBV14
j_call: TRBJ2-3
cdr3_aa: CASSQVTPGSSTDTQYF

v_call: TRBV12-3/TRBV12-4
j_call: TRBJ2-3
cdr3_aa: CASSFAQTDTQYF

v_call: TRBV2
j_call: TRBJ2-7
cdr3_aa: CASSEDWQTYEQYF

v_call: TRBV6-5
j_call: TRBJ2-1
cdr3_aa: CASSYTRGSGEQFF

v_call: TRBV7-2
j_call: TRBJ2-7
cdr3_aa: CASSPNRGSYEQYF

v_call: TRBV20-1
j_call: TRBJ1-5
cdr3_aa: CSARDLPGFQPQHF

v_call: TRBV27
j_call: TRBJ2-7
cdr3_aa: CASSLTGNYEQYF

v_call: TRBV4-3
j_call: TRBJ1-6
cdr3_aa: CASSPVVDREMGSPLHF

v_call: TRBV7-9
j_call: TRBJ2-7
cdr3_aa: CASSLLVGQAAYEQYF

v_call: TRBV28
j_call: TRBJ1-4
cdr3_aa: CASSFGLGGEKLFF

v_call: TRBV29-1
j_call: TRBJ2-2
cdr3_aa: CSVENQGTGELFF

v_call: TRBV12-3/TRBV12-4
j_call: TRBJ2-7
cdr3_aa: CASSMAGGRYEQYF

v_call: TRBV29-1
j_call: TRBJ2-7
cdr3_aa: CSISTGTGFEQYF